This record covers a single T cell receptor (beta chain). There are a few counts of this clonotype. This clone's antigen is unknown. One base away there is no much larger clone; base qualities are not given. The germline V gene (reference sequence) supplies CDR1 LNHNV and CDR2 YYDKDF. Its CDR3 holds 14 amino acids, cysteine through phenylalanine. The sequence is cut down to CDR3 DNA, 42 bases in frame from base 1. At the junction V is shortened by 6 bases and J by 8 bases; bases outside the gene matches: 8. The sample is drawn from a study of CD8+CD57+ T cells in acquired aplastic anemia (dated by TCRdb to 2016 to 2019). Looking at the study overall: On average, sorted CD4+ and CD8+ cells yielded 3.2 ug of extracted DNA, with a range of 0.2 to 27.4 ug. A CD8+CD57+ expansion meant a frequency higher than the mean frequency seen in healthy subjects.

Expansion of CD8+CD57+ cells had been shown by flow cytometry in the patients chosen for sequencing. Every patient had severe acquired aplastic anemia, diagnosed using the International Study of Aplastic Anemia and Agranulocytosis and Camitta criteria. At the time blood was sampled, none of the patients had received any therapy. In the study, sorted CD4+ and CD8+ blood T cells from patients with severe aplastic anemia and from healthy subjects underwent deep sequencing of TCR repertoires. Patients were enrolled under clinicaltrials.gov protocols 00001620, 01623167, 00001397, 00071045, 00081523 and 00961064 in the USA. Ficoll-Paque density gradient centrifugation was used to isolate peripheral blood mononuclear cells. CD4+ and CD8+ T cells were sorted by FACS or magnetic beads before DNA extraction. Beyond this particular receptor, the publication reports: CD8+ Simpson's diversity did not differ significantly between patients and healthy controls (P=0.060). Around 30 CD8+ CDR3 sequences were shared between patients and controls but appeared highly expressed in patients and within their immunodominant clones.

Genomic DNA was used as template for profiling of TCR beta VDJ combinations and CDR3 sequences. An Illumina HiSeq 2000 was the platform used for TCR repertoire sequencing. The authors processed their data as follows. Repertoires were assessed using TRBV/TRBJ rearrangement plots, CDR3 size and DJ length profiles, and Simpson's diversity index. The immunodominant clone was defined as the most abundant DNA sequence in deep sequencing data. CDR3 amino acid sequences were checked for sharing between subjects and were compared against published repertoires and the VDJdb database. The public reads were reanalyzed by TCRdb: fastp trimming at Q25, MiXCR alignment, in-frame beta chains only. When rows share a CDR3 protein, they turn into one entry using the most common DNA and genes. V and J calls and clone size were set by TCRdb, not the authors. In this sample the table shows 95,000 to 150,000 distinct CDR3 sequences, under 60% of which occur a single time. The ten largest account for roughly 28% of the sample.

The sequenced sample was sorted CD4+, CD8+, or CD8+CD57+ T cells (not recorded which) from PBMCs. This sequence uses TRBV15 and TRBJ2-3; a stretch of 10 junction bases matches TRBD2. This TCR derives from a human donor with aplastic anemia. DNA sequence: TGTGCCACCAGAGTCAGCGGGGGGGCACGTACGCAGTATTTT. The translation is CATRVSGGARTQYF. Outside the CDR3, residues come from the reference TRBV15 and TRBJ2-3 proteins, so the full variable domain is: DAMVIQNPRYQVTQFGKPVTLSCSQTLNHNVMYWYQQKSSQAPKLLFHYYDKDFNNEADTPDNFQSRRPNTSFCFLDIRSPGLGDTAMYLCATRVSGGARTQYFGPGTRLTVL.